Below are 21 T cell receptor beta chains sequenced from a single sample in a study of a mutant IDH1 vaccine in newly diagnosed glioma (dated by TCRdb to the early 2020s). Receptors were amplified or captured by the immunoSEQ multiplex PCR assay. The table comes from immuneACCESS by way of TCRdb, which keeps in-frame sequences with V and J called. Part of the clones is missing from these tables; in studies checked, under half for an unresolved V gene and the rest for unknown reasons. Within this sample are some 38,000 clones, with approximately 92% of them counted one time only. The top ten hold about 20% of the sample. The sample's time point label is to be understood as: baseline, week 1 (first vaccination visit). Sample treatment or condition, as interpreted from the label and publication: pre-vaccination baseline after standard-of-care therapy. Sequencing used PBMCs, obtained from a glioma patient treated with radiotherapy, temozolomide or both. All receptors derive from a young man with glioma.

The chain recombines TRBV14 with TRBJ2-5, with unresolved D. Germline V gene sequence: CDR1 SGHDN, CDR2 FVKESK. With 1 base removed from V and 9 bases from J, the gap between germline ends came to 12 bases. This CDR3 has 13 amino acids. The CDR3 DNA reads as TGTGCCAGCAGCCAAGTCAGTTTTGGGGCCCAGTACTTC. Residues: CASSQVSFGAQYF.

Only one count was recorded for this clone. This chain connects TRBV2 to TRBJ2-3; 7 nucleotides line up with TRBD2. The CDR3 runs 15 residues. The V gene's germline CDR1 is SNHLY and CDR2 FYNNEI. Trimming removed 8 bases from V and 0 bases from J; junction bases left unmatched: 8. DNA of the CDR3: TGTGCCAGCCGATCTAGCGGACTTAGCACAGATACGCAGTATTTT. Its protein is CASRSSGLSTDTQYF.

The gene calls are TRBV18 and TRBJ1-1; possible D gene TRBD1, 5 bases. V lost 6 bases and J lost 2, with 13 bases in between. This CDR3 has 14 residues. Germline assignment: CDR1 KGHSH and CDR2 LQKENI. CDR3 sequence reads: CASSLRTYNTEAFF. In DNA, the CDR3 is TGTGCCAGCTCCCTCCGGACATATAACACTGAAGCTTTCTTT.

The chain employs TRBV4-1 and TRBJ1-5; perhaps TRBD1 as D (6 bases). Germline V gene sequence: CDR1 MGHRA, CDR2 YSYEKL. CDR3 size: 17 residues. Deletions cut 4 bases from V and 2 bases from J, with 18 bases between. CDR3 nucleotides: TGCGCCAGCAGCCGGAGTCCCGGGGGGGCAGGCAATCAGCCCCAGCATTTT. This encodes CASSRSPGGAGNQPQHF.

V gene TRBV9 combines with J gene TRBJ2-1; 9 bases line up with TRBD2. The CDR3 totals 15 residues. The germline V gene has CDR1 SGDLS and CDR2 YYNGEE. V was clipped by 2 bases and J by 6 bases; unmatched bases: 6. The CDR3 is CASSVQAGGPNEQFF. The CDR3 DNA is TGTGCCAGCAGCGTTCAAGCGGGAGGACCCAATGAGCAGTTCTTC.

The chain is built from TRBV25-1 and TRBJ2-7; a possible D gene is TRBD1 (5 bases). Germline V gene lookup returns CDR1 MGHDK and CDR2 SYGVNS. The CDR3 has 15 amino acids. The V and J ends lost 1 base and 6 bases respectively, with 16 bases between them. DNA for the CDR3: TGTGCCAGCAGTGAATCTGGGGCCCGCATGGGCGAGCAGTACTTC. Translation gives CASSESGARMGEQYF.

This rearrangement joins TRBV5-1 to TRBJ1-1, with D tentatively TRBD1 (6 bases). Germline CDR1 is SGHRS and CDR2 is YFSETQ. The germline V and J ends were trimmed by 4 bases and 6 bases, with 16 bases remaining between them. The CDR3 extends over 14 amino acids. The CDR3 loop is CASSTPNRQAEAFF. The CDR3 region has the DNA TGCGCCAGCAGCACCCCTAACCGACAGGCTGAAGCTTTCTTT.

The CDR3 sequence: CASSPPQGTTEAFF. The CDR3, as DNA: TGTGCCAGCAGCCCTCCTCAGGGAACCACTGAAGCTTTCTTT. V usage is TRBV6-5 and J usage is TRBJ1-1, with a tentative D call TRBD1 (5 bases). This CDR3 has 14 amino acids. Deletions cut 6 bases from V and 4 bases from J, with 15 bases between. Germline V gives CDR1 MNHEY, CDR2 SVGAGI.

The chain uses TRBV7-9 and TRBJ2-1, with 8 bases lining up with TRBD2. Unmatched junction bases numbered 5, after V lost 0 bases and J lost 7 bases. This CDR3 has 15 residues. CDR1 and CDR2 (germline): SEHNR, FQNEAQ (reference sequence). The DNA of the CDR3 is TGTGCCAGCAGCTTAGCCACTAGCGGAGGTAATGAGCAGTTCTTC. It is translated as CASSLATSGGNEQFF.

J is TRBJ1-4 and V is TRBV15; D not resolved. The germline CDR1 and CDR2 sequences are LNHNV and YYDKDF (reference sequence). Trimming pared 1 base from V and 0 bases from J, leaving 6 bases between. This CDR3 comprises 15 residues. Here the CDR3 DNA reads TGTGCCACCAGCAGAGGGGCATCAACTAATGAAAAACTGTTTTTT. Its protein product is CATSRGASTNEKLFF.

The V and J genes are TRBV6-5 and TRBJ1-4; D remains unclear. V was shortened by 6 bases and J by 6 bases, with 14 bases between the two germline ends. CDR1 and CDR2 from the germline V gene are MNHEY and SVGAGI. The CDR3 spans 14 residues. The CDR3 DNA is TGTGCCAGCAGCCGCCAAGGAAGGGATGAAAAACTGTTTTTT. Amino acid sequence: CASSRQGRDEKLFF.

The chain combines TRBV14 with TRBJ1-5; D ambiguous. Between the trimmed V and J ends, which lost 5 bases and 9 bases, there was a span of 11 bases. Looked up from germline, CDR1 is SGHDN and CDR2 is FVKESK. The CDR3 runs to 12 residues. The chain's CDR3 is CASSYMEGPQHF. The CDR3 DNA sequence: TGTGCCAGCAGCTACATGGAAGGGCCCCAGCATTTT.

The chain links TRBV5-1 to TRBJ2-1; D perhaps matches TRBD1 (5 bases). This CDR3 contains 16 residues. Trimming shortened V by 7 bases and J by 3 bases, and 20 bases separated the two germline ends. The germline gives CDR1 SGHRS, CDR2 YFSETQ. The DNA for the CDR3 is TGCGCCAGCCACACCACGGTGAACAGGTTCTACAATGAGCAGTTCTTC. Protein product: CASHTTVNRFYNEQFF.

The chain is built from TRBV27 and TRBJ1-1; D uncertain. Trimming left V 6 bases short and J 0 bases short, with 11 bases between. The germline V gene has CDR1 MNHEY and CDR2 SMNVEV (reference sequence). The CDR3 is 14 residues long. The CDR3, as DNA: TGTGCCAGCAGGACCGCTGAGATGAACACTGAAGCTTTCTTT. It is translated as CASRTAEMNTEAFF.

This rearrangement joins TRBV5-6 to TRBJ2-2; a possible D gene is TRBD1 (6 bases). Germline-derived CDR1 and CDR2 are SGHDT and YYEEEE. The CDR3 is 16 amino acids. The V gene lost 0 bases and the J gene lost 2 bases, with 11 bases spanning the gap. As DNA, the CDR3 is TGTGCCAGCAGCTTGGCCGGGACACTTAACACCGGGGAGCTGTTTTTT. This codes for CASSLAGTLNTGELFF.

The chain recombines TRBV5-6 with TRBJ2-5, with TRBD1 matching 7 bases. Germline CDR1 SGHDT, CDR2 YYEEEE. The CDR3 is 14 residues long. Germline trimming cut 1 base from V and 2 bases from J; bases unmatched to any gene: 2. DNA of the CDR3: TGTGCCAGCAGCTTGATGGGACAGCAAGAGACCCAGTACTTC. Translating it yields CASSLMGQQETQYF.

The V call is TRBV2, the J call TRBJ1-1, with no clear D. Germline loops: CDR1 SNHLY, CDR2 FYNNEI. Trimming left V 8 bases short and J 0 bases short, with 16 bases between. The CDR3 loop spans 15 amino acids. The CDR3 is CASGEHLQLNTEAFF. The CDR3 nucleotides read TGTGCCAGCGGAGAGCATCTACAGTTGAACACTGAAGCTTTCTTT.

In DNA, the CDR3 is TGTGCCAGCAGCTTAAGAGGGGGCCGAAGCGATCAGCCCCAGCATTTT. This encodes CASSLRGGRSDQPQHF. The rearrangement joins TRBV7-8 to TRBJ1-5; 7 nucleotides line up with TRBD1. Germline V gene sequence: CDR1 SGHVS, CDR2 FQNEAQ. The CDR3 has 16 amino acids. V was pared by 2 bases and J by 5 bases, with 9 bases of the junction left unmatched.

The chain uses TRBV19 and TRBJ2-6; D call uncertain. The CDR3 extends over 14 amino acids. CDR1 is LNHDA, CDR2 SQIVND, per germline (reference sequence). Between the trimmed V and J ends, which lost 7 bases and 1 base, there was a span of 8 bases. For the CDR3, the DNA is TGTGCCAGTAATGAACCTTCTGGGGCCAACGTCCTGACTTTC. It specifies CASNEPSGANVLTF.

The rearrangement links TRBV29-1 to TRBJ1-1; no clear D. CDR3 length: 13 residues. V dropped 4 bases and J dropped 0 bases, with 9 bases sitting between them. Germline V gene data show CDR1 as SQVTM and CDR2 as ANQGSEA. In DNA, the CDR3 is TGCAGCGTTGTAGGACGTCTGAACACTGAAGCTTTCTTT. This gives the protein CSVVGRLNTEAFF.

The chain carries TRBV10-3 and TRBJ2-4; D not certain. This CDR3 is built from 14 residues. V was clipped by 8 bases and J by 1 base, with 12 bases between them. Germline V gene lookup returns CDR1 ENHRY and CDR2 SYGVKD. CDR3: CAIGPAAAKNIQYF. CDR3 in DNA: TGTGCCATCGGACCAGCCGCGGCCAAAAACATTCAGTACTTC.